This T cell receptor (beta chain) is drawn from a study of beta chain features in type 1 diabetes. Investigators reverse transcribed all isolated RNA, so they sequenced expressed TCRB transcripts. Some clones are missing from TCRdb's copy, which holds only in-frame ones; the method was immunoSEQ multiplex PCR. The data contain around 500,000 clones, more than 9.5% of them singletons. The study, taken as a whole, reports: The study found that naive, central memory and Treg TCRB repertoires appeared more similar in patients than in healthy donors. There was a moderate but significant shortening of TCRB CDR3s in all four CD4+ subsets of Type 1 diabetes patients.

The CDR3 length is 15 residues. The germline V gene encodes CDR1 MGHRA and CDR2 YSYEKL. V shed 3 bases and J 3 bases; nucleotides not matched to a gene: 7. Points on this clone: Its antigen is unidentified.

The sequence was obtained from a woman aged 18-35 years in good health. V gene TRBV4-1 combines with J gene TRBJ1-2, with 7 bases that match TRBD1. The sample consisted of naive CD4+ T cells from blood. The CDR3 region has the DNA TGCGCCAGCAGCCACCCGGGTCAGGGGGACTATGGCTACACCTTC. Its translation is CASSHPGQGDYGYTF.